This passage covers 15 T cell receptor beta chains from one sample sequenced in a study of identical twins. TCRdb re-analysed the 5' RACE reads in MiXCR, keeping a single row per CDR3 protein. This sample has 550,000 to 700,000 distinct CDR3 sequences, with around 20% found just once. These same data were also listed under a study on T cells expressing NK-cell markers.

The sample comprised PBMCs. Receptors were obtained from a young woman in good health.

This clonotype was seen only a few times. J is TRBJ2-7 and V is TRBV6-5, with a tentative D call TRBD2 (6 bases). This CDR3 is built from 14 residues. Germline CDR1 and CDR2: MNHEY and SVGAGI. The V and J ends lost 0 bases and 4 bases respectively, with 10 bases between them. The CDR3 protein is CASSYSSGTYEQYF. The CDR3 nucleotides are TGTGCCAGCAGTTACTCTAGCGGTACATACGAGCAGTACTTC.

The V gene is TRBV5-1, the J gene TRBJ2-1, with TRBD2 matching over 10 bases. The trim removed 2 bases at V and 2 bases at J, leaving 10 bases unmatched. Per germline, CDR1 SGHRS and CDR2 YFSETQ. This CDR3 region has 18 residues. CDR3 in amino acids: CASSFTSGRVSAYNEQFF. CDR3 bases: TGCGCCAGCAGCTTTACCAGCGGGAGGGTCAGCGCCTACAATGAGCAGTTCTTC.

The genes are TRBV20-1 and TRBJ2-1; tentative D call: TRBD2 (5 bases). The CDR3 is made up of 14 amino acids. Germline assignment: CDR1 DFQATT and CDR2 SNEGSKA (reference sequence). Trimming removed 6 bases from V and 0 bases from J, with 12 bases in between. CDR3 nucleotide sequence: TGCAGTGCCCTAGCCCAGAGCTCCTACAATGAGCAGTTCTTC. Translated, it gives CSALAQSSYNEQFF.

The chain uses TRBV20-1 and TRBJ2-2, with a possible D match to TRBD2 (6 bases). The CDR3 totals 14 residues. Trimming stripped 6 bases from V and 5 bases from J, with 16 bases between. Germline-derived CDR1 and CDR2 are DFQATT and SNEGSKA (reference sequence). CDR3 region: CSARPSGETGELFF. In nucleotides, the CDR3 is TGCAGTGCCAGGCCCTCGGGGGAGACCGGGGAGCTGTTTTTT.

Concerning this clonotype: An end of the junction differs from the germline gene, which may be a read error. The rearrangement uses TRBV3-1 and TRBJ2-7; maybe TRBD1 (6 bases). The germline V gene encodes CDR1 LGHDT and CDR2 YNNKEL (reference sequence). The CDR3 loop spans 19 amino acids. The CDR3 nucleotides read TGTGCCACCAGCACGCAGGCGAATTACATAGACAGGAGCGGCTACGAGCAGTACTTC. The encoded protein is CATSTQANYIDRSGYEQYF.

The chain carries TRBV11-2 and TRBJ1-1; tentatively, D is TRBD1 (6 bases). Per the germline V gene, CDR1 is SGHAT and CDR2 is FQNNGV. CDR3 size: 17 residues. V lost 3 bases, J lost 0 bases, and 17 bases lay in between. The CDR3 DNA is TGTGCCAGCAGCTTGACTTGGACAGAGTCTATGAACACTGAAGCTTTCTTT. It encodes CASSLTWTESMNTEAFF.

The rearrangement joins TRBV7-8 to TRBJ2-7; D is unresolved. The germline gives CDR1 SGHVS, CDR2 FQNEAQ. The CDR3 runs to 17 residues. V was pared by 1 base and J by 0 bases, with 16 bases between. In DNA form, the CDR3 reads TGTGCCAGCAGCTTAGGTCTTAGCAATTACCTCTCCTACGAGCAGTACTTC. Translated: CASSLGLSNYLSYEQYF.

The chain has TRBV20-1 and TRBJ2-6; D might be TRBD2 (5 bases). CDR3 length: 19 amino acids. Trimming cost V 2 bases and J 0 bases, with 20 bases left between them. Per the germline V gene, CDR1 is DFQATT and CDR2 is SNEGSKA (reference sequence). The CDR3: CSARPLRGVIDSGANVLTF. CDR3 nucleotides: TGCAGTGCTAGACCCCTCCGGGGTGTTATTGACTCTGGGGCCAACGTCCTGACTTTC.

The sample holds a few counts of this clonotype. The junction does not match germline at one end; this may be a read error. This chain links TRBV5-1 with TRBJ2-3; weak D call: TRBD1 (5 bases). Germline V CDR1 and CDR2: SGHRS, YFSETQ. The length of the CDR3 is 14 residues. The CDR3 sequence: CASTPLDSRDTQYF. In nucleotides, the CDR3 is TGCGCCAGCACGCCTTTAGACAGCAGAGATACGCAGTATTTT.

V gene TRBV20-1 combines with J gene TRBJ2-7, with D tentatively TRBD1 (6 bases). V gave up 7 bases and J gave up 2 bases, with 12 bases separating them. CDR1 is DFQATT and CDR2 is SNEGSKA in the germline V gene (reference sequence). The CDR3 covers 12 residues. This CDR3 reads CSGRDNTYEQYF. CDR3 sequence (DNA): TGCAGTGGAAGGGACAACACCTACGAGCAGTACTTC.

This clonotype showed up just a few times. V is TRBV10-3 and J is TRBJ1-2; 10 bases map to TRBD1. Germline CDR1 and CDR2: ENHRY and SYGVKD. This CDR3 spans 14 amino acids. After removal of 6 bases from V and 8 bases from J, the junction contained 9 bases not matched to a gene. CDR3 in amino acids: CAIRSGTGEQGYTF. For the CDR3, the DNA is TGTGCCATCAGGTCCGGGACAGGGGAGCAAGGCTACACCTTC.

The V and J genes are TRBV7-2 and TRBJ2-3; no definite D call. The V and J ends lost 1 base and 0 bases respectively, with 11 bases between them. Looked up from germline, CDR1 is SGHTA and CDR2 is FQGNSA. The CDR3 extends over 16 amino acids. The CDR3 reads CASSLGNPLSTDTQYF. CDR3 nucleotide sequence: TGTGCCAGCAGCTTAGGGAATCCTTTAAGCACAGATACGCAGTATTTT.

V usage is TRBV5-1 and J usage is TRBJ2-3; a weak D match, TRBD2 (6 bases). The V gene lost 2 bases and the J gene lost 2 bases, with 12 bases spanning the gap. Germline V gene data show CDR1 as SGHRS and CDR2 as YFSETQ. The CDR3 extends over 15 amino acids. The CDR3 spells CASSFGGDPTDTQYF. The DNA of the CDR3 is TGCGCCAGCAGCTTTGGAGGGGACCCCACAGATACGCAGTATTTT.

This clonotype appeared a few times. J is TRBJ2-1 and V is TRBV20-1, with 9 bases aligning to TRBD2. The CDR3 covers 14 residues. The junction had 8 bases not matched to a gene; V was cut back by 6 bases and J by 5 bases. Per the germline V gene, CDR1 is DFQATT and CDR2 is SNEGSKA (reference sequence). CDR3 coding DNA: TGCAGTGCCCAAAGGCTAGCGGGGAACAATGAGCAGTTCTTC. Amino acid sequence: CSAQRLAGNNEQFF.

This clonotype was seen a handful of times. This sequence joins TRBV5-1 and TRBJ2-6; the match to TRBD1 covers 7 bases. The CDR3 runs to 16 residues. With V trimmed by 6 bases and J by 1 base, 7 bases remained unmatched. Germline CDR1 and CDR2: SGHRS and YFSETQ. CDR3 region: CASKQGRASGANVLTF. The CDR3 nucleotides read TGCGCCAGCAAACAGGGGCGAGCGTCTGGGGCCAACGTCCTGACTTTC.